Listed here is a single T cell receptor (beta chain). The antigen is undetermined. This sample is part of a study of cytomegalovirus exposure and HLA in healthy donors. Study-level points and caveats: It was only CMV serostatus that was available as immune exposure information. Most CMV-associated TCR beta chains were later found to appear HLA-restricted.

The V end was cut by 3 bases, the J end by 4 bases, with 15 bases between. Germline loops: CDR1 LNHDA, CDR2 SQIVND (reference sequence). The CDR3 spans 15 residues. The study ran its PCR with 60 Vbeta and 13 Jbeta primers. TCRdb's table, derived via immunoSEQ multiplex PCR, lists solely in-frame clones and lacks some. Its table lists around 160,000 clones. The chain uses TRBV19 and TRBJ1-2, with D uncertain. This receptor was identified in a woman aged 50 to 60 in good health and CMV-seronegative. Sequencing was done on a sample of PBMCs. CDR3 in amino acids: CASSIKAEEGYGYTF. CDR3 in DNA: TGTGCCAGTAGTATTAAGGCGGAGGAGGGCTATGGCTACACCTTC.